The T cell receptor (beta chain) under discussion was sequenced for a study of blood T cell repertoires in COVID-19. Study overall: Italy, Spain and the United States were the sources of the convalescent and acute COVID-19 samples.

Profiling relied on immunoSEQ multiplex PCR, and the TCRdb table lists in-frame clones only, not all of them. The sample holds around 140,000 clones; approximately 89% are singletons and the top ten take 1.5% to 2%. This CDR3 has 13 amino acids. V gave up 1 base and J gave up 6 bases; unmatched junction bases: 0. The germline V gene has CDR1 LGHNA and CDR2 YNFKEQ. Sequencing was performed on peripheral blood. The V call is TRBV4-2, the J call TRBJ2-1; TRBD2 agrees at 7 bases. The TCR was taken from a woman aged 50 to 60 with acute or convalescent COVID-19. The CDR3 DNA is TGTGCCAGCAGCCAAGGGACTAGCAATGAGCAGTTCTTC. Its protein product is CASSQGTSNEQFF.